This T cell receptor beta chain derives from a study of CD8+ T cells in alopecia areata. As the sequencing template, cDNA was produced by extracting RNA and reverse transcribing it. Produced via immunoSEQ multiplex PCR; TCRdb's table is partial and in-frame only. This table holds more than 200,000 clones, roughly two thirds found once. V was shortened by 5 bases and J by 1 base, with 16 bases between the two germline ends. Germline lookup yields CDR1 SEHNR and CDR2 FQNEAQ (reference sequence). This CDR3 is 16 amino acids long. The chain recombines TRBV7-9 with TRBJ2-3; TRBD2 might be the D (6 bases). The sample consisted of CD4+ T cells sorted from blood, taken at week 0. This TCR was recovered from a human donor with alopecia areata. The CDR3 DNA reads TGTGCCAGCAGCAGATTCCTGCGGGGCCGCACAGATACGCAGTATTTT. This translates into CASSRFLRGRTDTQYF. Drawing the rest from reference TRBV7-9 and TRBJ2-3, the complete variable domain is DTGVSQNPRHKITKRGQNVTFRCDPISEHNRLYWYRQTLGQGPEFLTYFQNEAQLEKSRLLSDRFSAERPKGSFSTLEIQRTEQGDSAMYLCASSRFLRGRTDTQYFGPGTRLTVL.